Below, one TCR beta chain is given with its context. This receptor's antigen is unknown. No quality values exist for individual bases; no much larger clone is one base distant. These data originate in a study of cytomegalovirus exposure and HLA in healthy donors (dated by TCRdb to 2016 to 2017). As for the study more broadly: An earlier analysis of more than 550 of the donors reported approximately 300 Gb of sequence data and 95 million to 130 million unique TCR beta sequences obtained from about 179 million T cells. Among around 400 genotyped donors of the cohort, an average of around 240,000 unique TCR beta nucleotide sequences were sequenced per donor, around a sixth of them non-productive. The study combined high-throughput TCR immunosequencing, statistical association of individual TCRs with disease status, and machine learning to predict cytomegalovirus infection status. An early release that covered some 630 HLA-typed donors contained about 290 gigabases of sequencing data and tens of millions of unique TCR sequences. The aim of the study was to test whether cataloging public T cell receptors could identify signatures of past pathogen exposure. In an earlier analysis of a few hundred of the donors, high-throughput TCR beta sequencing was used to judge whether each TCR beta V gene segment behaved as functional or pseudogenic. Along with the roughly 670-subject first cohort, a separate validation cohort of 120 different subjects was used. The genetic ancestry cluster associated with self-reported Caucasian donors included 81% of the 350 to 500 genotyped donors. Typing coverage differed by locus: A, B, C, DRB1 and DQB1 were typed in about 620-630 donors, DQA1 in around 500, DPA1 in 600 to 610, and DPB1 in 472. Genome-wide SNP genotypes for about 60% of the roughly 700 donors were used in a later genetic analysis, which treated that subset as a discovery cohort. Rather than using new phenotypic data, the later analysis identified candidate immune exposures from TCR beta sequences and from how often those sequences occurred across donors. To study patterns of TCR occurrence, a later analysis re-analyzed previously published TCR beta repertoires from 650 to 750 donors and added high-resolution HLA genotyping. The study profiled the T cell repertoires of hundreds of subjects by immunosequencing and related them to cytomegalovirus serostatus. Donor age, sex, ethnicity and CMV serostatus were compiled alongside the repertoire data. Class I and class II HLA loci were covered by the typing at four-digit resolution. Every repertoire in the discovery cohort had been generated on one and the same sequencing platform. Because of strong linkage in the cohort, roughly five DR-DQ haplotypes were treated as single units for association and clustering. On the study overall, not on this receptor specifically: Several of the top co-occurrence clusters appeared to be linked to parvovirus B19, influenza, CMV and Epstein-Barr virus, according to a later analysis. In a later analysis, HLA-associated TCR beta chains showed more clonal expansion and lower generation probabilities than non-associated chains that were equally common. A few of the identified cytomegalovirus-associated TCR beta chains were confirmed in vitro to be specific for cytomegalovirus antigens. In this cohort, only TCR beta chains were sequenced, and detectable features were limited by the absence of alpha or paired-chain data. Because HLA typing was missing for some donors at each locus, association tests included only the typed subset. In a later genetic analysis, fewer N-insertions in productive TCRs were reported among donors in an Asian-associated ancestry cluster than the approximately 710-donor mean. A further reported finding was that TCR beta sequences accurately predicted the HLA-A and HLA-B alleles for most subjects in the first cohort. Roughly uniform sequencing depth across donors was assumed in presence/absence analyses, although this assumption may not hold. In a later analysis, TCR association rates were found to vary across HLA loci, with the most associated TCRs seen for DRB1 alleles and the fewest for HLA-C alleles. When HLA alleles, especially DR and DQ, strongly co-occurred, attributing TCR associations to individual alleles was difficult. The only immune exposure information available for the cohort was CMV serostatus. Linkage disequilibrium might explain the correlated functional status among segregating V segments, but an unknown experimental factor could not be excluded. Because counts were too low, seventeen rarely observed V segments, including chromosome 9 orphons, were left out of the earlier analysis of several hundred of the donors. Some IMGT-functional V segments, including TRBV6-2 and TRBV6-3, could not be distinguished by the 87-base-pair reads and were therefore excluded. In an earlier analysis of approximately 590 of the donors, most TCR beta V segments appeared in productive rearrangements about 87% or about 30% of the time, broadly matching IMGT annotations. Across donors, most TCR sequences were observed very rarely, whereas some public TCRs were present in many individuals. V-gene and J-gene trimming of TCR beta chains was associated with a missense DCLRE1C variant in a later genetic analysis, and the association was replicated in an independent cohort. The classifier was reported to diagnose cytomegalovirus status with high specificity and sensitivity in both the original cohort and the validation cohort. At a false discovery rate of 0.05, a later analysis linked about 16,000 TCR beta sequences to specific HLA alleles. The study gave a list of more than 150 TCR beta chains associated with cytomegalovirus. A group of highly shared sequence variants was considered likely to be a technical artifact of the sequencing pipeline. The authors suggested that the approach could potentially be generalized to other disease states and immunological phenotypes. In a later analysis, most CMV-associated TCR beta chains were found to appear HLA-restricted, with HLA associations seemingly driven largely by CMV exposure.

The cohort was made up of approximately 670 healthy bone marrow donors. Cohort members were all nominally healthy when sampled, although unrecorded immune exposures were likely present. The donor tested CMV seropositive and was one of the 289 seropositive cohort members. A peripheral blood sample was collected from each donor, and TCR beta sequencing was performed on peripheral blood mononuclear cells. Genomic DNA extraction from the blood cell samples was performed with the Qiagen DNeasy Blood Extraction Kit. Library preparation employed the immunoSEQ multiplex PCR assay. For the multiplex PCR, a mixture combining 60 forward primers for TCR Vbeta segments and 13 reverse primers for TCR Jbeta segments was used. A multiplex PCR assay on genomic DNA amplified the CDR3 region of rearranged TCR beta genes. The Illumina HiSeq System was used to sequence the amplified TCR beta libraries as 87-base-pair reads. Under the source paper's analysis protocol: A later analysis counted tens of millions of unique TCR beta chains across the 690 or so repertoires, and 10 million to 12 million of these chains were shared by at least two donors. A nearest-neighbor algorithm error-corrected the raw reads and collapsed the reads into unique sequences, merging closely related sequences to remove PCR and sequencing errors. To assign V, D and J gene segments, CDR3 sequences were aligned to IMGT reference sequences. For a sequence to be retained, at least a six-nucleotide match to both a V gene segment and a J gene segment was required. Rearrangements were classified as productive when the CDR3 lacked stop codons and remained in frame with V and J, and all other rearrangements were classified as non-productive. CDR3 was defined according to IMGT convention as the region running from the second conserved V-encoded cysteine to the conserved J-encoded phenylalanine. In an earlier analysis of some 550 of the donors, sequences lacking an unambiguous match to a single V gene segment were excluded. In an earlier analysis of around 590 of the donors, a V segment was called functional when productive rearrangements were above 56.7%, and segregating when the standard deviation between donors exceeded 5%. A statistical classification framework was built for diagnosing cytomegalovirus status from the catalog of TCR beta chain sequences. In a later analysis, V and J genes were assigned by comparing TCR nucleotide sequences against IMGT/GENE-DB human TR gene sequences. The TCRdist pipeline was used in a later analysis to assign CDR3 sequences and most-parsimonious VDJ recombination scenarios. A later analysis defined each TCR beta chain by its CDR3 amino acid sequence plus V-gene family, and excluded reads lacking a unique V-gene family. As a way to deal with suspected cross-contamination and a sequencing artifact, a later analysis dropped nearly 600 nucleotide sequences that were highly shared and had low generation probability. A later analysis calculated a clonal expansion index for each public chain from normalized within-repertoire ranks of inferred template counts. In a later analysis, generation probabilities were computed with a VDJ recombination model fitted to out-of-frame rearrangements, and the resulting probabilities were checked against IGoR. In a later analysis, TCR-TCR, TCR-HLA and TCR-CMV co-occurrence was scored with hypergeometric tests, and a repertoire-size bias correction was applied to TCR pairs. A later analysis estimated false discovery rates by permuting HLA or CMV assignments 20 times. In a later analysis, co-occurring TCRs were grouped using DBSCAN, and TCRdist sequence similarity was added for clustering within HLA-allele-positive subsets. For co-occurrence clustering, repertoires with fewer than 30,000 or more than 120,000 public chains were excluded, along with several repertoires with anomalous nucleotide sharing. TCRdb took this table from immuneACCESS and kept in-frame rearrangements with V and J called. Such tables lack part of the clones; where checked against another copy, unresolved V genes explain under half of the gap, and the rest is unexplained. That table gives V, J and clone size, and the DNA gave D and trimming. Present in this sample are 150,000 to 200,000 clones, around 78% of which were seen just once. Approximately 2.1% of the sample goes to the ten largest clones.

V sheds 3 bases and J sheds 3 bases, leaving 14 bases between their ends. Including cysteine and phenylalanine, the CDR3 has 15 amino acids. CDR3 DNA is the only sequence kept; it has 45 bases, read in frame from the first base. From a lookup of the germline V gene (reference sequence), CDR1 and CDR2 are LNHDA and SQIVND. Sequenced sample: PBMCs. The source is a woman in her 30s in good health and CMV-seropositive. The chain is assembled from TRBV19 and TRBJ2-5, and possibly TRBD1, on 5 matching bases. The CDR3 has the sequence CASSIRGRDEETQYF. The sequenced DNA: TGTGCCAGTAGTATTAGGGGAAGGGATGAAGAGACCCAGTACTTC.